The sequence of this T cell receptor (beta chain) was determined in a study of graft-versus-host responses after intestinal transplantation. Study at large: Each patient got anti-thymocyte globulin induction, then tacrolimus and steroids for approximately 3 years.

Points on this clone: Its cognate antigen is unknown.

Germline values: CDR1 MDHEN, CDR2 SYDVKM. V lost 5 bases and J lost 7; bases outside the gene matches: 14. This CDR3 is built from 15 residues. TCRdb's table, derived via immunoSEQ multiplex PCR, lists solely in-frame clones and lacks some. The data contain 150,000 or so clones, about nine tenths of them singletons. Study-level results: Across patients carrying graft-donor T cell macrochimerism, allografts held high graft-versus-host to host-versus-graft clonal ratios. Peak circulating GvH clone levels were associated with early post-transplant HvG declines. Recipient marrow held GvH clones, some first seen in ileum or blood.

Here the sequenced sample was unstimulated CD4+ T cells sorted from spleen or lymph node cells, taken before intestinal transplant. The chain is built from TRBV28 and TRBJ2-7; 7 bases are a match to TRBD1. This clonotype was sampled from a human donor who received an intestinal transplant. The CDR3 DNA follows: TGTGCCAGCAGTGCCGCCGGGACAGTACTTACGGAGCAGTACTTC. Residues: CASSAAGTVLTEQYF.